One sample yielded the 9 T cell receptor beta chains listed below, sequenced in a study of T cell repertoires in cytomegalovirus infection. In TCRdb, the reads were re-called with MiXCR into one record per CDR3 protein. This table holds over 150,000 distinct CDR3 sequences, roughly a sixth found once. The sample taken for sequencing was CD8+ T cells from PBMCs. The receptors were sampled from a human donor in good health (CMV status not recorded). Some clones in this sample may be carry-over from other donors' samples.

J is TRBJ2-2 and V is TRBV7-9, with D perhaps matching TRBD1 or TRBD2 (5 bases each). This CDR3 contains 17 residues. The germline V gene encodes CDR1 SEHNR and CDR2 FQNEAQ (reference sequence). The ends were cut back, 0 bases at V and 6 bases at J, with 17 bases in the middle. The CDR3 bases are TGTGCCAGCAGCTTAGCCGGGGCAGGGCGAGATGCCGGGGAGCTGTTTTTT. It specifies CASSLAGAGRDAGELFF. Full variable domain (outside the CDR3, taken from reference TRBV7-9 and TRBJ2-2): DTGVSQNPRHKITKRGQNVTFRCDPISEHNRLYWYRQTLGQGPEFLTYFQNEAQLEKSRLLSDRFSAERPKGSFSTLEIQRTEQGDSAMYLCASSLAGAGRDAGELFFGEGSRLTVL.

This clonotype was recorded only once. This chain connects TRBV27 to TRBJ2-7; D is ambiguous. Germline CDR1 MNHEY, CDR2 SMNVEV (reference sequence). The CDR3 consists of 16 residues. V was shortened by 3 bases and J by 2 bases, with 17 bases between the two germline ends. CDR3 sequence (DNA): TGTGCCAGCAGTTTCTCGGGTCCTCGGACCCCCTACGAGCAGTACTTC. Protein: CASSFSGPRTPYEQYF.

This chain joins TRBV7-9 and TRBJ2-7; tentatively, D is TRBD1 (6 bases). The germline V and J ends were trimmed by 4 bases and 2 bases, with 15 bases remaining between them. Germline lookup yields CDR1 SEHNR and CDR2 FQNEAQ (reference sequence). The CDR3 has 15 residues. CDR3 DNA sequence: TGTGCCAGCAGCTCCAAGGGTCCAGGGGCCTACGAGCAGTACTTC. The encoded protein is CASSSKGPGAYEQYF.

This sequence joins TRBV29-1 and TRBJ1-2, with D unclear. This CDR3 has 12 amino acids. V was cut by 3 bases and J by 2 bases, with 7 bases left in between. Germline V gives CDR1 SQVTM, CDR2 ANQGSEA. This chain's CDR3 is CSVESRNYGYTF. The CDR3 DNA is TGCAGCGTTGAGAGCAGGAACTATGGCTACACCTTC.

The DNA of the CDR3 is TGTGCCAGCAGTTTCTTCGGGGCGGGGGGAAATTACGAGCAGTACTTC. This encodes CASSFFGAGGNYEQYF. The rearrangement uses TRBV12-3 or TRBV12-4 and TRBJ2-7, with TRBD2 identical over 8 bases. The CDR3 extends over 16 amino acids. Germline trimming cut 3 bases from V and 4 bases from J; bases unmatched to any gene: 11.

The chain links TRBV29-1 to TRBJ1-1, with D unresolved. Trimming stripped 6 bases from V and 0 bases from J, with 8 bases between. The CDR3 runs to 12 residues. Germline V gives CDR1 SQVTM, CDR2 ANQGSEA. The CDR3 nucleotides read TGCAGCGTCCGACGGTTGAACACTGAAGCTTTCTTT. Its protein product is CSVRRLNTEAFF.

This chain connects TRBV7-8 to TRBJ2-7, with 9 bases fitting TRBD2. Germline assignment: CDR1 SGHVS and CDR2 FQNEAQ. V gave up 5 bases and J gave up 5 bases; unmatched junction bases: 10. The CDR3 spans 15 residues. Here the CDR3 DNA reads TGTGCCAGCAGCCTAATAGGGACTAGCCGCGACGAGCAGTACTTC. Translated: CASSLIGTSRDEQYF.

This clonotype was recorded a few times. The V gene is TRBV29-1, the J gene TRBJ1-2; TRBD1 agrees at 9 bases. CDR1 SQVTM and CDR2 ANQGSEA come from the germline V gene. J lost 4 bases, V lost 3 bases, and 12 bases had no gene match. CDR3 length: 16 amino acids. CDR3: CSVEVRSTGGGYGYTF. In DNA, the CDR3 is TGCAGCGTTGAGGTCCGCAGTACAGGGGGCGGCTATGGCTACACCTTC.

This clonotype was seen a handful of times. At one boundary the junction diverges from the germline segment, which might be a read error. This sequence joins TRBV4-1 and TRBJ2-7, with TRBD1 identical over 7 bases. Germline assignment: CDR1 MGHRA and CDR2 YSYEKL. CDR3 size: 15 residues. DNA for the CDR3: TGTGCCAGCAGCCAGACTGGGGACAGCTCCTACGAGCAGTACTTC. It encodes CASSQTGDSSYEQYF.